Below, 5 T cell receptor beta chains from the same sample are listed, as sequenced in a study of T-cell reconstitution after alpha-beta-depleted transplantation in children. Unique molecular identifiers were built into the TCRbeta library. Each CDR3 protein gets one entry after TCRdb re-called the PCR reads with MiXCR. The sample includes 500,000 to 650,000 distinct CDR3 sequences, about an eighth of them seen just once. Sample: PBMCs, mostly from graft donor cells, taken 180 days after TCRalphabeta/CD19-depleted stem cell transplant. The receptors derive from a female patient aged 2-15 years who had a stem cell transplant for aplastic anemia, so the T cells may come from the graft donor.

The CDR3 region is CASSLGMTGGTQYF. DNA of the CDR3: TGTGCCAGCAGCCTGGGGATGACCGGGGGGACCCAGTACTTC. The V call is TRBV7-3, the J call TRBJ2-5, with D perhaps TRBD2 (6 bases). Trimming pared 5 bases from V and 7 bases from J, leaving 17 bases between. The CDR3 contains 14 residues. Per the germline V gene, CDR1 is SGHTA and CDR2 is FQGTGA. Full variable domain (missing parts from reference TRBV7-3 and TRBJ2-5): GAGVSQTPSNKVTEKGKYVELRCDPISGHTALYWYRQSLGQGPEFLIYFQGTGAADDSGLPNDRFFAVRPEGSVSTLKIQRTERGDSAVYLCASSLGMTGGTQYFGPGTRLLVL.

The chain joins TRBV27 to TRBJ2-7; the match to TRBD2 covers 11 bases. With 6 bases clipped from V and 0 bases from J, the junction kept 1 base outside the gene matches. Germline V gene data show CDR1 as MNHEY and CDR2 as SMNVEV (reference sequence). CDR3 length equals 14 residues. In DNA form, the CDR3 reads TGTGCCAGCAGGGGACTAGCGGACTCCTACGAGCAGTACGTC. Its translation is CASRGLADSYEQYV.

The chain is built from TRBV7-6 and TRBJ2-1; 11 nucleotides align to TRBD2. Germline-derived CDR1 and CDR2 are SGHVS and FNYEAQ. The J segment lost 7 bases and the V segment lost 5 bases, leaving 10 bases of the junction unmatched. The CDR3 has 16 residues. For the CDR3, the DNA is TGTGCCAGCAGCGCGCCACTAGCGGGAGTAGGGAATGAGCAGTTCTTC. Its translation is CASSAPLAGVGNEQFF.

The table lists this clonotype with many counts. The J gene is TRBJ2-1, the V gene TRBV24-1, with D perhaps matching TRBD2 (6 bases). V lost 5 bases to trimming and J lost 4 bases, with 14 bases between them. The CDR3 has 15 residues. CDR1 and CDR2 (germline): KGHDR, SFDVKD. The DNA for the CDR3 is TGTGCCACCAGTGGGGGGAGGCTCATGTACAATGAGCAGTTCTTC. Its translation: CATSGGRLMYNEQFF.

This rearrangement joins TRBV5-1 to TRBJ1-6; unclear D gene. V lost 1 base and J lost 11, with 16 bases in between. The CDR3 has 15 amino acids. Germline assignment: CDR1 SGHRS and CDR2 YFSETQ. The CDR3 region is CASSLREQFPAPLHF. The CDR3 DNA follows: TGCGCCAGCAGCTTGCGCGAACAGTTTCCAGCACCCCTCCACTTT. The whole variable domain, remainder taken from reference TRBV5-1 and TRBJ1-6, is KAGVTQTPRYLIKTRGQQVTLSCSPISGHRSVSWYQQTPGQGLQFLFEYFSETQRNKGNFPGRFSGRQFSNSRSEMNVSTLELGDSALYLCASSLREQFPAPLHFGNGTRLTVT.